The clone carrying this TCR beta chain was recorded once. Profiling relied on immunoSEQ multiplex PCR, and the TCRdb table lists in-frame clones only, not all of them. The sample holds nearly 85,000 clones; about 83% are singletons and the top ten take more than 15%. This entry belongs to a study of blood T cell repertoires in COVID-19. Study-level information: Spain, Italy and the United States supplied samples that represented acute and convalescent COVID-19.

Germline CDR1 MNHEY, CDR2 SMNVEV (reference sequence). There are 14 residues in the CDR3. Trimming removed 7 bases from V and 6 bases from J, with 17 bases in between. The receptor was isolated from a woman in her sixties with acute or convalescent COVID-19. The material sequenced was peripheral blood. The chain couples TRBV27 to TRBJ2-3, with D tentatively TRBD1 (5 bases). The CDR3 here is CASNPRGRSDTQYF. The CDR3 DNA is TGTGCCAGCAACCCAAGGGGTCGGTCCGATACGCAGTATTTT.